Many counts were recorded for the clone carrying this TCR beta chain. What it recognizes is unknown. For TCRbeta, the library was prepared with unique molecular identifiers. One entry per CDR3 protein results from TCRdb running MiXCR on the PCR reads. Of approximately 500,000 distinct CDR3 sequences in the sample, over 9.5% were seen once. This sample was included in a study of T-cell reconstitution after alpha-beta-depleted transplantation in children. General study findings and limits: Reports say that about two months after transplant, the alpha-beta T cells came out of several hundred graft clones that had expanded. Surviving recipient T cells and intrathymic progenitors accounted for some patients' high TCRbeta diversity at day 60. It was newly produced T cells that mostly accounted for T-cell counts and diversity one year after transplant.

This TCR came from a child younger than 10 with inherited bone marrow failure, due to receive a stem cell transplant. Material: PBMCs, obtained before TCRalphabeta/CD19-depleted stem cell transplant.

The CDR3 loop reads CASSPLGGMNTEAFF. In DNA, the CDR3 is TGTGCCAGCTCACCACTAGGGGGGATGAACACTGAAGCTTTCTTT. V gene TRBV18 combines with J gene TRBJ1-1, with D maybe TRBD1 (6 bases). Trimming took 1 base from V and 0 from J, leaving 9 bases between them. Germline-derived CDR1 and CDR2 are KGHSH and LQKENI. The CDR3 runs 15 residues.